Listed below are T cell receptor beta chains from one sample, sequenced in a study of response to subunit inactivated influenza vaccine. TCRdb passed the RT-PCR reads through MiXCR, listing each CDR3 protein once. The sample has about 780,000 distinct CDR3 sequences, about 18% seen once. Sequenced here: PBMCs from blood, sampled 4 to 6 days after vaccination. Receptor source: a middle-aged man who received an inactivated influenza vaccine. Both conserved end residues are part of each CDR3. A D gene is named only where the DNA matches it firmly. Clone size appears in some rows only: once, few, many, or a class for an expanded clone.

D,V,length,J,size,CDR3,DNA
TRBD1,TRBV5-4,15,TRBJ2-1,-,CASSHQRTGGVEQFF,TGTGCCAGCAGCCACCAGAGGACAGGGGGGGTTGAGCAGTTCTTC
-,TRBV20-1,13,TRBJ2-7,few,CSAREGTAGEQYF,TGCAGTGCTAGAGAAGGGACAGCGGGGGAGCAGTACTTC
-,TRBV3-1,15,TRBJ2-1,-,CASSQDGLVSYEQFF,TGTGCCAGCAGCCAAGATGGGCTAGTCAGCTATGAGCAGTTCTTC
-,TRBV5-1,15,TRBJ1-6,-,CASSETGRYNSPLHF,TGCGCCAGCAGCGAGACCGGACGGTATAATTCACCCCTCCACTTT
TRBD1,TRBV20-1,18,TRBJ1-2,few,CSAPRRAGQGRSVYGYTF,TGCAGTGCTCCCCGACGTGCGGGACAGGGTAGATCCGTCTATGGCTACACCTTC
-,TRBV5-1,15,TRBJ2-3,-,CASSLGQVRTDTQYF,TGCGCCAGCAGCTTGGGGCAGGTCCGCACAGATACGCAGTATTTT
-,TRBV12-3/TRBV12-4,15,TRBJ2-7,few,CASSLSGIDPYEQYF,TGTGCCAGCAGTTTATCCGGGATAGATCCCTACGAGCAGTACTTC
-,TRBV10-2,14,TRBJ1-3,many,CASSPTLSGNTIYF,TGCGCCAGCAGCCCGACTCTCTCTGGAAACACCATATATTTT
-,TRBV20-1,14,TRBJ2-1,few,CSARRASPRDEQFF,TGCAGTGCTAGAAGGGCTAGCCCAAGAGATGAGCAGTTCTTC
TRBD1,TRBV24-1,19,TRBJ1-2,-,CATSDDPGQGFGHDRGYTF,TGTGCCACCAGTGATGACCCGGGACAGGGTTTCGGGCATGACCGGGGCTACACCTTC
TRBD2,TRBV6-2/TRBV6-3,15,TRBJ2-7,-,CASSYAASGRTEQYF,TGTGCCAGCAGTTACGCGGCTAGCGGGAGGACCGAGCAGTACTTC
TRBD2,TRBV6-2/TRBV6-3,15,TRBJ2-1,few,CASTLGGRAYNEQFF,TGTGCCAGCACCTTGGGAGGGAGGGCCTACAATGAGCAGTTCTTC
-,TRBV20-1,12,TRBJ1-2,-,CSARGQRYGYTF,TGCAGTGCTAGAGGGCAGCGGTATGGCTACACCTTC
-,TRBV7-2,14,TRBJ1-6,-,CASGRVTYNSPLHF,TGTGCCAGCGGCAGGGTAACCTATAATTCACCCCTCCACTTT
-,TRBV4-1,16,TRBJ1-5,few,CASSQERGVSNQPQHF,TGCGCCAGCAGCCAAGAACGGGGGGTCAGCAATCAGCCCCAGCATTTT
-,TRBV6-2/TRBV6-3,14,TRBJ2-7,-,CASSYTTGTYEQYF,TGTGCCAGCAGTTACACCACAGGTACCTACGAGCAGTACTTC